The T cell receptor (beta chain) under discussion was sequenced for a study of T-cell memory formation after mild COVID-19. As for the study in general: Largely, TCR clusters stayed within a single donor.

Each CDR3 protein is one row after TCRdb ran MiXCR on the 5' RACE reads. This sample has fewer than 500,000 distinct CDR3 sequences; approximately 25% occur once, and the top ten carry roughly an eighth. This TCR was recovered from an adult woman who had mild COVID-19 (a few samples of this study predate the infection). Cell type and time point are not known. Sequenced input: PBMCs or a T cell subset sorted from them (not recorded which).

The CDR3 loop reads CASSIGDFESETQYF. The CDR3 bases are TGTGCCAGTAGTATAGGTGACTTCGAATCGGAGACCCAGTACTTC. V gene TRBV19 combines with J gene TRBJ2-5; no reliable D call. V lost 1 base and J lost 5, with 14 bases in between. The CDR3 runs 15 residues. Germline lookup yields CDR1 LNHDA and CDR2 SQIVND (reference sequence).